The rows below give T cell receptor beta chains drawn from one sample of a study of T cells in Graves' hyperthyroidism and ophthalmopathy. TCRdb processed the multiplex PCR reads anew with MiXCR; each CDR3 protein has one entry. The sample has around 520,000 distinct CDR3 sequences, roughly 14% seen once; the top ten hold about 17%. Input material: blood. These receptors all come from a woman aged 18-29 years with Graves' hyperthyroidism. CDR3s include the opening cysteine and the closing phenylalanine or tryptophan.

J gene,V gene,CDR3 protein
TRBJ1-1,TRBV7-9,CASSLSIVTGDYTEAFF
TRBJ2-1,TRBV10-2,CASTLLAGGLESYNEQFF
TRBJ2-1,TRBV27,CASSLPTGGANEQFF
TRBJ1-5,TRBV6-1,CASQAADNQPQHF
TRBJ1-1,TRBV11-1,CASSLQEDTEAFF
TRBJ2-1,TRBV13,CASSYRLAGAHNNEQFF
TRBJ2-3,TRBV2,CASNTGTGGTDTQYF
TRBJ2-3,TRBV12-3/TRBV12-4,CASSRRGGADTQYF
TRBJ1-6,TRBV11-2,CASSFLQGYNSPLHF
TRBJ2-1,TRBV11-3,CASSFGGSGYNEQFF
TRBJ2-5,TRBV4-1,CASSSAVASGMETQYF
TRBJ2-1,TRBV29-1,CSVPGLAGVSNEQFF
TRBJ1-2,TRBV7-9,CASSLWGDYGYTF
TRBJ2-3,TRBV6-5,CASSFRQGAGTQYF
TRBJ2-1,TRBV19,CASCGGGTSGTYNEQFF
TRBJ1-3,TRBV12-3/TRBV12-4,CASSLGTAGGNTIYF
TRBJ1-6,TRBV5-1,CASSLTDRPLHF
TRBJ2-3,TRBV20-1,CSASATGNLYTDTQYF
TRBJ2-1,TRBV19,CASRGTSGASGSYNEQFF
TRBJ2-1,TRBV20-1,CSGWRGVNNEQFF
TRBJ1-1,TRBV3-1,CASSSTGMRSTEAFF
TRBJ2-7,TRBV11-1,CASSPLTQGSEQYF
TRBJ2-1,TRBV12-3/TRBV12-4,CASRAGGPNEQFF
TRBJ2-5,TRBV27,CASSSIGQGEETQYF
TRBJ1-6,TRBV30,CAWNADSAGPLHF
TRBJ1-3,TRBV6-1,CASREGQPGNTIYF
TRBJ1-1,TRBV19,CASIMTANTEAFF
TRBJ1-1,TRBV5-5,CASSLWYGGDTEAFF
TRBJ1-5,TRBV6-1,CASRRDRRRQPQHF